This entry features one TCR beta chain sequence. Per germline, CDR1 SEHNR and CDR2 FQNEAQ (reference sequence). The CDR3 spans 12 residues. V was pared by 5 bases and J by 6 bases, with 10 bases between. The entry originates in a study of blood T cell repertoires in COVID-19. Background on the study: COVID-19 samples collected from the United States, Italy and Spain covered acute and convalescent phases. PBMCs, B-cell-depleted T cells, or T cells provided the cDNA or gDNA that made up the material.

Assay: immunoSEQ multiplex PCR; the TCRdb copy retains only in-frame clones and omits some. The sample includes fewer than 200,000 clones, about 84% of them seen just once. The V gene is TRBV7-9, the J gene TRBJ1-1, with D possibly TRBD1 on 5 matching bases. Sequenced sample: peripheral blood. The sequence came from a human donor in a cohort sampled during active COVID-19. The CDR3 bases are TGTGCCAGCAGCCGGCAGGGATCTGAAGCTTTCTTT. Protein: CASSRQGSEAFF.